These 21 T cell receptor beta chains were all obtained from the same sample, sequenced in a study of metastatic and nonmetastatic thyroid tumors. Until they underwent thyroid surgery, no patient had received any treatment. TCRdb used MiXCR to call clones anew from the PCR reads. The sample shows around 41,000 clones, around an eighth of them seen only once. The source material was blood. These receptors all come from a female donor with papillary thyroid cancer or a benign thyroid nodule (not recorded which). Some clones in this sample may be carry-over from other donors' samples.

In this sample, this clone turned up many times. At one boundary the junction diverges from the germline segment, which might be a read error. Other DNA sequences in the same sample also yield this CDR3. The rearrangement uses TRBV7-3 and TRBJ2-2; tentatively, D is TRBD2 (5 bases). Germline V gene lookup returns CDR1 SGHTA and CDR2 FQGTGA. CDR3 size: 12 residues. CDR3 in DNA: TGTGCCAGCAGCGGGAACACCGGGGAGCTGTTTTTC. Its translation: CASSGNTGELFF.

This clone was seen many times. Other DNA variants within this sample encode the same CDR3. The rearrangement joins TRBV5-8 to TRBJ1-1, with D tentatively TRBD1 (6 bases). Germline values: CDR1 SGHTS, CDR2 YDEGEE. The CDR3 has 11 amino acids. V was pared by 3 bases and J by 11 bases, with 11 bases between. As DNA, the CDR3 is TGTGCCAGCAGCTCGGACAGCTGGGCTTTCTTT. Translation: CASSSDSWAFF.

Ten or more counts support this clone. The chain has TRBV5-1 and TRBJ2-2; 10 bases are a match to TRBD2. Germline-derived CDR1 and CDR2 are SGHRS and YFSETQ. CDR3 length: 16 residues. The junction had 4 bases not matched to a gene; V was cut back by 1 base and J by 4 bases. Written as DNA, the CDR3 is TGCGCCAGCAGCTTGCTAGCGGGAGATGGCACCGGGGAGCTGTTTTTT. Amino acids: CASSLLAGDGTGELFF.

This clone was seen many times. The rearrangement uses TRBV20-1 and TRBJ1-1, with 8 bases matching TRBD1. The V gene end was trimmed by 3 bases and the J gene end by 1 base; junction bases not matched to a gene: 7. Germline values: CDR1 DFQATT, CDR2 SNEGSKA (reference sequence). The CDR3 loop spans 15 amino acids. CDR3 sequence (DNA): TGCAGTGCTAGCCTCCCAGGACAGGGGAACACTGAAGCTTTCTTT. Translating gives CSASLPGQGNTEAFF.

Worth noting for this clone: This sequence may be a read error, since a much larger clone differs from it by one base. The chain is built from TRBV5-4 and TRBJ2-7; TRBD2 matches at 11 bases. CDR1 is SGHNT, CDR2 YYREEE, per germline (reference sequence). With 3 bases clipped from V and 2 bases from J, the junction kept 7 bases outside the gene matches. The CDR3 has 16 residues. The CDR3 DNA follows: TGTGCCAGCAGCTACTCTTATAGCGGGAGGGCCTACGAGCAGTACTTC. This sequence encodes CASSYSYSGRAYEQYF.

Many counts were recorded for this clone. The chain is built from TRBV30 and TRBJ1-2; D uncertain. The CDR3 has 14 residues. CDR1 GTSNPN and CDR2 SVGIG come from the germline V gene (reference sequence). Trimming pared 2 bases from V and 0 bases from J, leaving 10 bases between. CDR3 coding DNA: TGTGCCTGGAGTTCCGGACCCGCTAACTATGGCTACACCTTC. Residues: CAWSSGPANYGYTF. The entire variable domain, with the rest obtained from reference TRBV30 and TRBJ1-2, is as follows: SQTIHQWPATLVQPVGSPLSLECTVEGTSNPNLYWYRQAAGRGLQLLFYSVGIGQISSEVPQNLSASRPQDRQFILSSKKLLLSDSGFYLCAWSSGPANYGYTFGSGTRLTVV.

This clone was detected only a few times. The V call is TRBV27, the J call TRBJ2-7, with 9 positions matching TRBD1. Trimming at V came to 6 bases and at J to 3 bases, leaving 15 bases not matched to a gene. Germline loops: CDR1 MNHEY, CDR2 SMNVEV (reference sequence). This CDR3 is 17 amino acids long. CDR3 protein: CASRGGTSWTGDYEQYF. CDR3 sequence (DNA): TGTGCCAGCAGAGGAGGGACCTCGTGGACAGGGGACTACGAGCAGTACTTC.

Only one count was recorded for this clone. This sequence joins TRBV20-1 and TRBJ2-3, with D possibly matching TRBD2 (5 bases). The germline gives CDR1 DFQATT, CDR2 SNEGSKA (reference sequence). V dropped 0 bases and J dropped 5 bases, with 15 bases sitting between them. This CDR3 is 15 amino acids long. CDR3 nucleotide sequence: TGCAGTGCTAGAGATGGGCTAGAGGGCATAGATACGCAGTATTTT. This encodes CSARDGLEGIDTQYF.

In this sample, this clone turned up many times. The CDR3 loop reads CASSYLGSSYEQYF. As DNA, the CDR3 is TGTGCCAGCAGTTATCTGGGGAGTTCCTACGAGCAGTACTTC. The chain joins TRBV28 to TRBJ2-7; D possibly corresponds to TRBD2 (5 bases). The CDR3 loop spans 14 amino acids. Germline V lookup: CDR1 MDHEN, CDR2 SYDVKM. The ends were cut back, 4 bases at V and 1 base at J, with 11 bases in the middle.

A few counts support this clone. The gene calls are TRBV19 and TRBJ2-7, with 11 bases that match TRBD1. Germline V CDR1 and CDR2: LNHDA, SQIVND (reference sequence). Trimming cost V 1 base and J 4 bases; bases outside gene matches: 6. This CDR3 contains 16 residues. The CDR3 spells CASSIAVGTGGYEQYF. The CDR3 DNA reads TGTGCCAGTAGTATAGCAGTCGGGACAGGGGGGTACGAGCAGTACTTC.

The sample holds many counts of this clone. The J gene is TRBJ1-2, the V gene TRBV5-1, with D perhaps matching TRBD1 (6 bases). Germline values: CDR1 SGHRS, CDR2 YFSETQ. The CDR3 is 14 residues long. V lost 4 bases to trimming and J lost 8 bases, with 18 bases between them. CDR3 region: CASSRGDTEGGYTF. CDR3 nucleotides: TGCGCCAGCAGCAGGGGGGACACCGAGGGAGGCTACACCTTC.

This clone showed up many times. The chain recombines TRBV7-9 with TRBJ2-2; D gene ambiguous. There are 14 residues in the CDR3. The germline gives CDR1 SEHNR, CDR2 FQNEAQ (reference sequence). V lost 3 bases and J 6 bases, leaving 11 bases between the germline ends. The CDR3 DNA sequence: TGTGCCAGCAGCTTTATAGAGGTCGCCGGGGAGCTGTTTTTT. Its translation is CASSFIEVAGELFF.

By its share, this clone is medium-sized. V usage is TRBV28 and J usage is TRBJ1-2, with TRBD1 matching 8 bases. The J segment lost 5 bases and the V segment lost 5 bases, leaving 13 bases of the junction unmatched. Germline V gene data show CDR1 as MDHEN and CDR2 as SYDVKM. This CDR3 comprises 16 residues. The CDR3 loop reads CASSVIQPGGGYGYTF. The CDR3 DNA reads TGTGCCAGCAGTGTGATTCAACCAGGGGGCGGATATGGCTACACCTTC.

This chain joins TRBV5-1 and TRBJ2-5, with a tentative D call TRBD2 (6 bases). Germline V gene data show CDR1 as SGHRS and CDR2 as YFSETQ. The V end was cut by 0 bases, the J end by 9 bases, with 18 bases between. The CDR3 spans 15 residues. The CDR3 DNA follows: TGCGCCAGCAGCTTGGAAGGTAGCGGCGTTTCGGCCCAGTACTTC. Residues: CASSLEGSGVSAQYF.

In this sample, this clone turned up many times. This chain links TRBV4-1 with TRBJ2-7; D gene ambiguous. The CDR3 length is 15 residues. Per the germline V gene, CDR1 is MGHRA and CDR2 is YSYEKL. V dropped 3 bases and J dropped 1 base, with 13 bases sitting between them. CDR3 coding DNA: TGCGCCAGCAGCCACCCTGGAGTCGAATCCTACGAGCAGTACTTC. It codes for CASSHPGVESYEQYF.

This clone was counted many times. CDR3 DNA sequence: TGTGCCAGCAGCCTCGATAAGTTTATGAACACTGAAGCTTTCTTT. Residues: CASSLDKFMNTEAFF. This chain uses TRBV3-1 with TRBJ1-1, with D unclear. CDR3 length: 15 residues. V gave up 4 bases and J gave up 0 bases, with 12 bases separating them. Germline V gives CDR1 LGHDT, CDR2 YNNKEL (reference sequence).

In this sample, this clone turned up many times. The chain employs TRBV19 and TRBJ1-5, with D perhaps TRBD1 (5 bases). Germline V gene lookup returns CDR1 LNHDA and CDR2 SQIVND (reference sequence). The germline V and J ends were trimmed by 6 bases and 0 bases, with 12 bases remaining between them. The CDR3 is 15 amino acids. CDR3 sequence reads: CASRWGTFSNQPQHF. Here the CDR3 DNA reads TGTGCCAGTAGATGGGGGACCTTTAGCAATCAGCCCCAGCATTTT.

This clone was seen at least ten times. V gene TRBV19 combines with J gene TRBJ2-7, with D perhaps being TRBD1 or TRBD2 (5 bases each). CDR3 length: 11 amino acids. CDR1 and CDR2 from the germline V gene are LNHDA and SQIVND (reference sequence). Trimming took 3 bases from V and 6 from J, leaving 6 bases between them. In DNA form, the CDR3 reads TGTGCCAGTAGTATGGGGGTCGAGCAGTACTTC. This encodes CASSMGVEQYF.

There are many counts of this clone. J is TRBJ1-5 and V is TRBV20-1; TRBD1 matches 7 bases. Germline loops: CDR1 DFQATT, CDR2 SNEGSKA (reference sequence). The J segment lost 0 bases and the V segment lost 5 bases, leaving 4 bases of the junction unmatched. CDR3 length: 14 residues. The CDR3 loop reads CSASGQVSNQPQHF. The CDR3 DNA reads TGCAGTGCTTCTGGACAGGTTAGCAATCAGCCCCAGCATTTT.

This clone was counted a few times. The J gene is TRBJ2-1, the V gene TRBV6-1, with TRBD1 matching 7 bases. Germline loops: CDR1 MNHNS, CDR2 SASEGT. Germline trimming cut 3 bases from V and 4 bases from J; bases unmatched to any gene: 9. This CDR3 is built from 16 residues. The CDR3 DNA is TGTGCCAGCAGTGACGGGGCCACAGGGGTTTACAATGAGCAGTTCTTC. Its translation: CASSDGATGVYNEQFF.

There are a few counts of this clone. This sequence joins TRBV19 and TRBJ1-2, with TRBD1 identical over 10 bases. Germline V lookup: CDR1 LNHDA, CDR2 SQIVND (reference sequence). V was clipped by 5 bases and J by 4 bases; unmatched bases: 7. This CDR3 region has 15 residues. The CDR3 here is CASSRGQGECYGYTF. The CDR3, as DNA: TGTGCCAGTAGTCGAGGACAGGGGGAATGCTATGGCTACACCTTC.